This TCR beta chain was identified during a study of blood T cell repertoires in COVID-19. About the study: Spain, Italy and the United States supplied samples that represented acute and convalescent COVID-19.

The repertoire was sequenced with immunoSEQ multiplex PCR; TCRdb's copy has only in-frame clones and lacks some. Here the sample spans 310,000 or so clones, around 83% being singletons. Material: peripheral blood. This TCR was recovered from a woman in her forties or fifties with acute or convalescent COVID-19.

In nucleotides, the CDR3 is TGTGCCAGCAGCACCCCTCTAGAGGATACGCAGTATTTT. Protein product: CASSTPLEDTQYF. The chain is built from TRBV5-5 and TRBJ2-3; no firm D call. The ends were cut back, 4 bases at V and 6 bases at J, with 12 bases in the middle. Germline assignment: CDR1 SGHKS and CDR2 YYEKEE (reference sequence). This CDR3 region has 13 residues.